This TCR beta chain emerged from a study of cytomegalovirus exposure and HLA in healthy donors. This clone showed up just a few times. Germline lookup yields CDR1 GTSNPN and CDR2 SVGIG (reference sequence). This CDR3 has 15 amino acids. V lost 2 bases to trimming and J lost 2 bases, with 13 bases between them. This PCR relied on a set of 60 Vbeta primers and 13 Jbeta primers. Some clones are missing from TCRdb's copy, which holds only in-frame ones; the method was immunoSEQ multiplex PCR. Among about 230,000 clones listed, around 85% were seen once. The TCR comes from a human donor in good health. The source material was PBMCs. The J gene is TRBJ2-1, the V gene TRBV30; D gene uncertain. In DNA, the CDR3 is TGTGCCTGGAGTTTAGCATTTTTGACCTACAATGAGCAGTTCTTC. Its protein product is CAWSLAFLTYNEQFF.